One and the same sample provided the 25 T cell receptor beta chains below, sequenced in a study of shared clonotypes between healthy human individuals. TCRdb's copy holds only in-frame clones and misses some; the assay was immunoSEQ multiplex PCR. This sample has 2.3 million or so clones, with more than 80% found just once. Sequencing input: naive CD4+ T cells from PBMCs. Subset denoted: CD45RA+ positively selected. These receptors were taken from a man between 18 and 29 years old in good health. Some clones in this sample may be carry-over from other donors' samples.

The rearrangement uses TRBV7-9 and TRBJ2-3; D unresolved. In germline, CDR1 is SEHNR, CDR2 FQNEAQ (reference sequence). The CDR3 extends over 12 amino acids. V lost 4 bases and J 3 bases, leaving 5 bases between the germline ends. The CDR3 bases are TGTGCCAGCAGCTCAGAGACAGATACGCAGTATTTT. This gives the protein CASSSETDTQYF.

The V call is TRBV2, the J call TRBJ2-5; 10 bases fit TRBD2. CDR3 length equals 15 residues. V dropped 6 bases and J dropped 4; count of bases not matched to a gene: 8. The V gene's germline CDR1 is SNHLY and CDR2 FYNNEI. The CDR3: CASSLGLADAETQYF. The CDR3 bases are TGTGCCAGCAGCCTTGGACTAGCGGATGCAGAGACCCAGTACTTC.

V usage is TRBV4-1 and J usage is TRBJ1-4; 7 bases map to TRBD1. The V gene's germline CDR1 is MGHRA and CDR2 YSYEKL. The V segment lost 1 base and the J segment 0 bases; nucleotides outside the gene matches: 14. The CDR3 is 20 residues long. The chain's CDR3 is CASSQAKQGSLLATNEKLFF. The CDR3 bases are TGCGCCAGCAGCCAAGCAAAACAGGGGTCCCTCCTTGCAACTAATGAAAAACTGTTTTTT.

The chain combines TRBV30 with TRBJ1-2, with 7 bases that match TRBD1. CDR1 and CDR2 from the germline V gene are GTSNPN and SVGIG (reference sequence). V lost 0 bases to trimming and J lost 5 bases; unmatched junction nucleotides: 24. The CDR3 sequence is 20 residues long. DNA for the CDR3: TGTGCCTGGAGTGTAATTAAGGAGGAGACAGGGATATACAAAGTTTATGGCTACACCTTC. Its translation is CAWSVIKEETGIYKVYGYTF.

This clone has just one count. The gene calls are TRBV29-1 and TRBJ2-2; 7 nucleotides match TRBD2. V dropped 4 bases and J dropped 4; count of bases not matched to a gene: 6. This CDR3 has 14 residues. In germline, CDR1 is SQVTM, CDR2 ANQGSEA. The CDR3 sequence: CSVVSGEGTGELFF. The CDR3 DNA reads as TGCAGCGTTGTGAGCGGGGAGGGCACCGGGGAGCTGTTTTTT.

This chain uses TRBV28 with TRBJ2-2, with a weak D call TRBD2 (6 bases). CDR3 size: 19 residues. V lost 3 bases, J lost 1 base, and 21 bases lay in between. Germline CDR1 reads MDHEN; CDR2 reads SYDVKM. The CDR3 coding sequence is TGTGCCAGCAGTTTTGGGCCCGGCCTTTTGGGACTGAACACCGGGGAGCTGTTTTTT. It encodes CASSFGPGLLGLNTGELFF. The whole variable domain, remainder taken from reference TRBV28 and TRBJ2-2, is DVKVTQSSRYLVKRTGEKVFLECVQDMDHENMFWYRQDPGLGLRLIYFSYDVKMKEKGDIPEGYSVSREKKERFSLILESASTNQTSMYLCASSFGPGLLGLNTGELFFGEGSRLTVL.

V gene TRBV10-3 combines with J gene TRBJ2-1, with D maybe TRBD2 (6 bases). This CDR3 has 11 residues. Germline CDR1 is ENHRY and CDR2 is SYGVKD. V lost 3 bases and J 15 bases, leaving 12 bases between the germline ends. CDR3 in amino acids: CAISDRESGFF. The DNA for the CDR3 is TGTGCCATCAGTGACCGGGAGTCTGGGTTCTTC.

The chain employs TRBV7-2 and TRBJ1-1, with 7 bases fitting TRBD1. The V and J ends lost 5 bases and 5 bases, in that order; junction bases with no gene match: 5. The CDR3 is 13 amino acids. CDR1 is SGHTA and CDR2 is FQGNSA in the germline V gene. Written as DNA, the CDR3 is TGTGCCAGCAGCCTTACAGGGGAGACTGAAGCTTTCTTT. This sequence encodes CASSLTGETEAFF.

This sequence joins TRBV18 and TRBJ2-1, with no clear D. Trimming removed 1 base from V and 9 bases from J, with 7 bases in between. Germline V gene sequence: CDR1 KGHSH, CDR2 LQKENI. The CDR3 spans 12 residues. For the CDR3, the DNA is TGTGCCAGCTCACCACGAATGGCTGAGCAGTTCTTC. This sequence encodes CASSPRMAEQFF.

The V call is TRBV4-1, the J call TRBJ2-5; 9 positions match TRBD2. The V gene's germline CDR1 is MGHRA and CDR2 YSYEKL. V lost 1 base and J lost 1; bases outside the gene matches: 7. The CDR3 is made up of 17 amino acids. CDR3 loop: CASSQGKAGGVQETQYF. The DNA for the CDR3 is TGCGCCAGCAGCCAAGGAAAAGCGGGAGGCGTCCAAGAGACCCAGTACTTC.

CDR3 DNA: TGTGCCAGCAGCTTGGTGCAGCCTCCGTTGTTCTTC. Its translation is CASSLVQPPLFF. The chain combines TRBV5-4 with TRBJ2-1; D uncertain. Germline V gene data show CDR1 as SGHNT and CDR2 as YYREEE (reference sequence). The CDR3 runs 12 residues. V was shortened by 0 bases and J by 15 bases, with 13 bases between the two germline ends. The full variable domain, rest sourced from reference TRBV5-4 and TRBJ2-1, is ETGVTQSPTHLIKTRGQQVTLRCSSQSGHNTVSWYQQALGQGPQFIFQYYREEENGRGNFPPRFSGLQFPNYSSELNVNALELDDSALYLCASSLVQPPLFFGPGTRLTVL.

The chain carries TRBV18 and TRBJ1-1; D is possibly TRBD1 (5 bases). Germline CDR1 is KGHSH and CDR2 is LQKENI. CDR3 length: 12 amino acids. The V end lost 2 bases, the J end lost 8 bases, and 9 bases lay between the germline ends. CDR3 DNA sequence: TGTGCCAGCTCACCAAGGGGTTTAGAAGCTTTCTTT. Protein: CASSPRGLEAFF.

J is TRBJ2-3 and V is TRBV9; D perhaps matches TRBD2 (6 bases). Trimming shortened V by 3 bases and J by 1 base, and 21 bases separated the two germline ends. The germline gives CDR1 SGDLS, CDR2 YYNGEE. The CDR3 covers 18 residues. The CDR3 DNA is TGTGCCAGCAGCGCCCCAGGCGGGGCGTCCCTACGCACAGATACGCAGTATTTT. Translation gives CASSAPGGASLRTDTQYF.

This chain links TRBV4-3 with TRBJ2-3; D gene ambiguous. The V end lost 3 bases, the J end lost 7 bases, and 8 bases lay between the germline ends. CDR3 length: 12 residues. Germline CDR1 reads LGHNA; CDR2 reads YSLEER. The CDR3 DNA reads as TGCGCCAGCAGCCATCCCGGCCATACGCAGTATTTT. Translated: CASSHPGHTQYF.

The gene calls are TRBV7-9 and TRBJ2-3; 11 bases line up with TRBD2. The germline gives CDR1 SEHNR, CDR2 FQNEAQ (reference sequence). The CDR3 length is 17 residues. V trimming: 4 bases; J trimming: 0 bases; junction bases outside the gene matches: 6. CDR3 region: CASSSPGTSGSTDTQYF. CDR3 nucleotide sequence: TGTGCCAGCAGCTCCCCCGGGACTAGCGGTAGCACAGATACGCAGTATTTT. Filled out from reference TRBV7-9 and TRBJ2-3, the complete variable domain reads DTGVSQNPRHKITKRGQNVTFRCDPISEHNRLYWYRQTLGQGPEFLTYFQNEAQLEKSRLLSDRFSAERPKGSFSTLEIQRTEQGDSAMYLCASSSPGTSGSTDTQYFGPGTRLTVL.

The chain joins TRBV5-1 to TRBJ2-6, with 8 nucleotides matching TRBD1. The germline CDR1 and CDR2 sequences are SGHRS and YFSETQ. This CDR3 has 15 residues. After removal of 4 bases from V and 3 bases from J, the junction contained 3 bases not matched to a gene. CDR3 DNA: TGCGCCAGCAGCCAGGGGGCAGGTGGGGCCAACGTCCTGACTTTC. Translated, it gives CASSQGAGGANVLTF.

The sample holds one count of this clone. The chain uses TRBV5-1 and TRBJ2-7; D unresolved. The germline CDR1 and CDR2 sequences are SGHRS and YFSETQ. Trimming cost V 2 bases and J 0 bases, with 12 bases left between them. The CDR3 runs 15 residues. CDR3 in DNA: TGCGCCAGCAGCTTTCGGGCTTCGAGCTCCTACGAGCAGTACTTC. Translating gives CASSFRASSSYEQYF.

Written as DNA, the CDR3 is TGTGCCGGACGAACGGGAGGGGGCGAGCAGTACTTC. This gives the protein CAGRTGGGEQYF. The chain uses TRBV6-1 and TRBJ2-7; 8 positions agree with TRBD2. Germline CDR1 reads MNHNS; CDR2 reads SASEGT. V shed 11 bases, J shed 6 bases, and the junction held 9 bases outside the gene matches. This CDR3 has 12 amino acids.

The V call is TRBV5-6, the J call TRBJ1-3; D is uncertain. From germline, CDR1 is SGHDT and CDR2 YYEEEE. Trimming stripped 1 base from V and 2 bases from J, with 7 bases between. The CDR3 is 14 residues long. The CDR3 bases are TGTGCCAGCAGCTTGTCTGGGACTGGAAACACCATATATTTT. The encoded protein is CASSLSGTGNTIYF.

This sequence joins TRBV28 and TRBJ2-1, with TRBD2 matching over 9 bases. Germline lookup yields CDR1 MDHEN and CDR2 SYDVKM. V gave up 2 bases and J gave up 5 bases; unmatched junction bases: 7. This CDR3 contains 16 residues. CDR3 bases: TGTGCCAGCAGTTTAGTTGGTCTAGCGGGAAACAATGAGCAGTTCTTC. Amino acid sequence: CASSLVGLAGNNEQFF. Variable domain in full (rest from reference TRBV28 and TRBJ2-1): DVKVTQSSRYLVKRTGEKVFLECVQDMDHENMFWYRQDPGLGLRLIYFSYDVKMKEKGDIPEGYSVSREKKERFSLILESASTNQTSMYLCASSLVGLAGNNEQFFGPGTRLTVL.

A word on this clone: The sample carries other DNA sequences with the same CDR3. The V gene is TRBV11-2, the J gene TRBJ1-1; D possibly corresponds to TRBD1 (5 bases). The CDR3 is 13 residues long. Trimming took off 0 bases at V and 4 bases at J, with 6 bases between the two ends. Germline V gene sequence: CDR1 SGHAT, CDR2 FQNNGV. DNA for the CDR3: TGTGCCAGCAGCTTAGAGGGGGGCACTGAAGCTTTCTTT. Its translation is CASSLEGGTEAFF.

The chain recombines TRBV29-1 with TRBJ2-7, with D tentatively TRBD2 (5 bases). CDR1 is SQVTM and CDR2 is ANQGSEA in the germline V gene. This CDR3 is built from 13 residues. The V gene lost 0 bases and the J gene lost 6 bases, with 12 bases spanning the gap. The CDR3 DNA follows: TGCAGCGTTGAAGATAACGGGGTGGTCGAGCAGTACTTC. Residues: CSVEDNGVVEQYF.

This chain joins TRBV4-2 and TRBJ2-4; tentatively, D is TRBD1 (5 bases). Germline CDR1 LGHNA, CDR2 YNFKEQ. Trimming removed 0 bases at V and 1 base at J, with 16 bases between. The CDR3 contains 18 residues. CDR3 sequence (DNA): TGTGCCAGCAGCCAAGAGGGGCCCTTATCCGGGGCCAAAAACATTCAGTACTTC. It is translated as CASSQEGPLSGAKNIQYF.

The J gene is TRBJ2-7, the V gene TRBV6-5; 7 positions match TRBD1. This CDR3 has 15 residues. Germline V gives CDR1 MNHEY, CDR2 SVGAGI. The trim removed 5 bases at V and 2 bases at J, leaving 9 bases unmatched. The CDR3 is CASSLGTASPYEQYF. CDR3 in DNA: TGTGCCAGCAGTCTGGGGACAGCGAGCCCCTACGAGCAGTACTTC.

The chain combines TRBV7-6 with TRBJ1-2; D remains unclear. Between the trimmed V and J ends, which lost 6 bases and 0 bases, there was a span of 17 bases. The length of the CDR3 is 16 residues. The V gene's germline CDR1 is SGHVS and CDR2 FNYEAQ. This CDR3 reads CASSQTHLVSNYGYTF. The CDR3 DNA reads TGTGCCAGCAGTCAAACACATTTGGTTTCTAACTATGGCTACACCTTC.